This passage covers 10 T cell receptor beta chains from one sample sequenced in a study of Graves' ophthalmopathy and Graves' hyperthyroidism. Amplification of the TCR beta CDR3 regions used RNA transcripts (as template). An opening RT-PCR round employed HTBI primers and preceded a second-round multiplex PCR. TCRdb fed the multiplex PCR reads into MiXCR, producing one record per CDR3 protein. The sample lists under 250,000 distinct CDR3 sequences; 29% were seen once. The sample consisted of peripheral blood. These receptors were obtained from a man aged 45 to 65 with Graves' ophthalmopathy.

Ten or more counts support this clonotype. V is TRBV28 and J is TRBJ2-7; D unresolved. The ends were cut back, 3 bases at V and 7 bases at J, with 7 bases in the middle. This CDR3 is built from 11 residues. The germline gives CDR1 MDHEN, CDR2 SYDVKM. The CDR3 DNA reads TGTGCCAGCAGTTTTTCGGGTGAGCAGTACTTC. Residues: CASSFSGEQYF.

This clonotype occurred many times. The chain has TRBV20-1 and TRBJ1-6; 7 nucleotides agree with TRBD1. V shed 6 bases, J shed 6 bases, and the junction held 11 bases outside the gene matches. The CDR3 length is 15 residues. CDR1 and CDR2 (germline): DFQATT, SNEGSKA (reference sequence). CDR3 nucleotides: TGCAGTGCGACACCAGGGGGATTGGGTAATTCACCCCTCCACTTT. Translating gives CSATPGGLGNSPLHF.

This clonotype occurred a few times. The V call is TRBV6-1, the J call TRBJ2-7; tentatively, D is TRBD2 (5 bases). The length of the CDR3 is 12 residues. Trimming shortened V by 6 bases and J by 5 bases, and 11 bases separated the two germline ends. In germline, CDR1 is MNHNS, CDR2 SASEGT. This CDR3 reads CASSPLGDEQYF. The CDR3 nucleotides read TGTGCCAGCAGCCCCCTCGGGGACGAGCAGTACTTC.

The CDR3 is CASSPQGQEAQYF. DNA for the CDR3: TGTGCCAGCAGTCCGCAAGGTCAAGAAGCGCAGTACTTC. The rearrangement uses TRBV12-3 or TRBV12-4 and TRBJ2-7; D gene ambiguous. Trimming removed 5 bases from V and 9 bases from J, with 17 bases in between. The CDR3 consists of 13 residues.

Ten or more counts support this clonotype. The chain couples TRBV12-3 or TRBV12-4 to TRBJ2-2; no clear D gene. This CDR3 region has 13 residues. Trimming left V 7 bases short and J 5 bases short, with 11 bases between. The CDR3 is CASTFPGTGELFF. The DNA for the CDR3 is TGTGCCAGCACCTTCCCCGGGACCGGGGAGCTGTTTTTT.

The table lists this clonotype with many counts. The chain uses TRBV29-1 and TRBJ2-3; TRBD2 agrees at 7 bases. The length of the CDR3 is 14 residues. The V and J ends lost 4 bases and 4 bases, in that order; junction bases with no gene match: 8. Germline CDR1 is SQVTM and CDR2 is ANQGSEA. CDR3 in amino acids: CSVVGGSWADTQYF. Written as DNA, the CDR3 is TGCAGCGTTGTGGGCGGGAGTTGGGCAGATACGCAGTATTTT.

This clonotype has ten or more counts. The genes are TRBV2 and TRBJ1-5; TRBD1 matches at 7 bases. V lost 5 bases and J lost 7; bases outside the gene matches: 5. Germline-derived CDR1 and CDR2 are SNHLY and FYNNEI. The CDR3 loop spans 13 amino acids. The CDR3 protein is CASSPDRDQPQHF. CDR3 coding DNA: TGTGCCAGCAGTCCCGACAGGGACCAGCCCCAGCATTTT.

This clonotype was seen repeatedly, ten times or more. The V gene is TRBV29-1, the J gene TRBJ2-7; 8 bases line up with TRBD1. V was pared by 4 bases and J by 7 bases, with 6 bases of the junction left unmatched. The CDR3 runs 12 residues. Germline V CDR1 and CDR2: SQVTM, ANQGSEA. CDR3 coding DNA: TGCAGCGTTGTCCAGGGGGCAGGTGAGCAGTACTTC. Translation: CSVVQGAGEQYF.

CDR3 bases: TGCAGTGCTAGAGATACCGGGACAGGGGTGGCGGTGCGCACTGAAGCTTTCTTT. It translates to CSARDTGTGVAVRTEAFF. The rearrangement uses TRBV20-1 and TRBJ1-1; 10 nucleotides match TRBD1. The CDR3 loop spans 18 amino acids. Germline V gene lookup returns CDR1 DFQATT and CDR2 SNEGSKA (reference sequence). V shed 0 bases, J shed 4 bases, and the junction held 14 bases outside the gene matches.

In this sample, this clonotype turned up many times. V usage is TRBV6-2 or TRBV6-3 and J usage is TRBJ2-7; 15 bases fit TRBD2. The CDR3 is made up of 16 amino acids. Germline CDR1 reads MNHEY; CDR2 reads SVGEGT. Trimming removed 6 bases from V and 3 bases from J; junction bases left unmatched: 6. The CDR3, as DNA: TGTGCCAGCAGAGGACTAGCGGGAGGGCCTGGCTACGAGCAGTACTTC. This encodes CASRGLAGGPGYEQYF.